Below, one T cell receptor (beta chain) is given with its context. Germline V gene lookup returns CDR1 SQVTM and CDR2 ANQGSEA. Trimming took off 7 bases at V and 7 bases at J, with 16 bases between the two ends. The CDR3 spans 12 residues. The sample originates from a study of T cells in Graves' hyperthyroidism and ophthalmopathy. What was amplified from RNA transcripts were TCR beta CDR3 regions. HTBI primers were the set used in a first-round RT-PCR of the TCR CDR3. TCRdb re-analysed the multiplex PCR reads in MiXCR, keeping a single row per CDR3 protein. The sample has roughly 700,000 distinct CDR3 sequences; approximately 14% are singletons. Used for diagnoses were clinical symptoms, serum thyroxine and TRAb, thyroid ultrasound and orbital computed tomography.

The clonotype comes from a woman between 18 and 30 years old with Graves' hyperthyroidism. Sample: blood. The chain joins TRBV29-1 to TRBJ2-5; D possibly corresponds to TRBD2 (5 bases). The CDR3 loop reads CSGSGGEGTQYF. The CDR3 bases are TGCAGCGGGAGCGGCGGCGAGGGGACCCAGTACTTC. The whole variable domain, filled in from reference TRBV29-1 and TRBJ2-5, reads SAVISQKPSRDICQRGTSLTIQCQVDSQVTMMFWYRQQPGQSLTLIATANQGSEATYESGFVIDKFPISRPNLTFSTLTVSNMSPEDSSIYLCSGSGGEGTQYFGPGTRLLVL.